This T cell receptor (beta chain) was identified in a study of T cell responses to AZD1222 COVID-19 vaccine. A note on this clone: Its specificity is not known.

Measured with immunoSEQ multiplex PCR; TCRdb has only the in-frame clones, and not every one. Among around 260,000 clones, approximately 93% were seen once, and the ten largest hold around 0.5%. Study-wide findings and caveats: Sampling captured repertoires only after the peak T cell response.

Trimming cost V 2 bases and J 7 bases; bases outside gene matches: 5. This CDR3 contains 15 residues. Looked up from germline, CDR1 is PRHDT and CDR2 is FYEKMQ (reference sequence). The sample in question was peripheral blood, obtained on day 0 of AZD1222 vaccination. The origin of this receptor is an adult in good health. The chain couples TRBV13 to TRBJ2-1; the match to TRBD1 covers 10 bases. The CDR3 here is CASSLTTGGLNEQFF. In nucleotides, the CDR3 is TGTGCCAGCAGCTTAACGACAGGGGGCCTGAATGAGCAGTTCTTC.